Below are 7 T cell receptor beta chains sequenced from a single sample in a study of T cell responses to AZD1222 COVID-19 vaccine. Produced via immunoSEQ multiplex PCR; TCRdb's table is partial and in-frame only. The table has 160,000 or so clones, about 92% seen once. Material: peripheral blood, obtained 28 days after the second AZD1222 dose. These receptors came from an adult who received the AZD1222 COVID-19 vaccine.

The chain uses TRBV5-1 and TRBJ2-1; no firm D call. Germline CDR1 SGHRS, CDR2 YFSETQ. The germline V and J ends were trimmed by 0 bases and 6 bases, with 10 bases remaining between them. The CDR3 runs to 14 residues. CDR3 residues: CASSLGLSINEQFF. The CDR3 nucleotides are TGCGCCAGCAGCTTGGGTTTGTCTATCAATGAGCAGTTCTTC.

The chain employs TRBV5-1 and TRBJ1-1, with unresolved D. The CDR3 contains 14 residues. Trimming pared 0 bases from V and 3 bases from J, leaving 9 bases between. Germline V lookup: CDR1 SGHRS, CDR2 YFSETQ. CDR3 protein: CASSLVPSHTEAFF. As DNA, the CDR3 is TGCGCCAGCAGCTTGGTTCCGAGTCACACTGAAGCTTTCTTT. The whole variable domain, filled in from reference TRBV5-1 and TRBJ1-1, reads KAGVTQTPRYLIKTRGQQVTLSCSPISGHRSVSWYQQTPGQGLQFLFEYFSETQRNKGNFPGRFSGRQFSNSRSEMNVSTLELGDSALYLCASSLVPSHTEAFFGQGTRLTVV.

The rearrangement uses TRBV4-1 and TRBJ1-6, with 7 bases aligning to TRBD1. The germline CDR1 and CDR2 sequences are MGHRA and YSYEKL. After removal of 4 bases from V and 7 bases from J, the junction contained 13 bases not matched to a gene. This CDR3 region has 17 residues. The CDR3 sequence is CASSPRQGLWGNSPLHF. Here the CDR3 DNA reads TGCGCCAGCAGCCCCCGACAGGGTCTCTGGGGGAATTCACCCCTCCACTTT.

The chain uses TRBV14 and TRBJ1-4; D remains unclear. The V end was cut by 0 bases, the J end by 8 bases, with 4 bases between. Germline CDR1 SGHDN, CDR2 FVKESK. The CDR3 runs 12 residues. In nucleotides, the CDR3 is TGTGCCAGCAGCCAAGAGTCCGAAAAACTGTTTTTT. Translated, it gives CASSQESEKLFF.

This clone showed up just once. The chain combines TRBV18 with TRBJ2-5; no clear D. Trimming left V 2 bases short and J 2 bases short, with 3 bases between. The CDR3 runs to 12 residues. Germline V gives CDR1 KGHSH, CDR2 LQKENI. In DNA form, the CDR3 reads TGTGCCAGCTCACCATTACAAGAGACCCAGTACTTC. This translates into CASSPLQETQYF.

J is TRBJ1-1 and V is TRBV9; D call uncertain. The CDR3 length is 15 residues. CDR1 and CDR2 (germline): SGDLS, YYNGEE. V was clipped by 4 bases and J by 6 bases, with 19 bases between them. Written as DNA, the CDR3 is TGTGCCAGCAGCCCTCACCCTGGACGGACGTCTGAAGCTTTCTTT. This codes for CASSPHPGRTSEAFF.

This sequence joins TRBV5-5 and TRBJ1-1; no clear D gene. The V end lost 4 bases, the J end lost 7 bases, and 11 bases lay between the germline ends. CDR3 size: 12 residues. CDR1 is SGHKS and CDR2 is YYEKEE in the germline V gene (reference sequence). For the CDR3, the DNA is TGTGCCAGCAGCCGGTCAACTTTTGAAGCTTTCTTT. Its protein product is CASSRSTFEAFF. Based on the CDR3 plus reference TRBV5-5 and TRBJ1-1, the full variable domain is DAGVTQSPTHLIKTRGQQVTLRCSPISGHKSVSWYQQVLGQGPQFIFQYYEKEERGRGNFPDRFSARQFPNYSSELNVNALLLGDSALYLCASSRSTFEAFFGQGTRLTVV.